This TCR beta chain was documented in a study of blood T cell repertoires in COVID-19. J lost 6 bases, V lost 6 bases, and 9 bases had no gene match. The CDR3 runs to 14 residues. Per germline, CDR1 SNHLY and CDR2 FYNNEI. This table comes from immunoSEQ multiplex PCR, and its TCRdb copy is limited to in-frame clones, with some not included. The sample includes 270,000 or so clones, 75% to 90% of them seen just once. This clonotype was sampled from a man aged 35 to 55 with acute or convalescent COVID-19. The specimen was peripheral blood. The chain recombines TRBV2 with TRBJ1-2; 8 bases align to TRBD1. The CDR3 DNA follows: TGTGCCAGCAGCGGACAGGGAATTGAGAATGGCTACACCTTC. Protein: CASSGQGIENGYTF.